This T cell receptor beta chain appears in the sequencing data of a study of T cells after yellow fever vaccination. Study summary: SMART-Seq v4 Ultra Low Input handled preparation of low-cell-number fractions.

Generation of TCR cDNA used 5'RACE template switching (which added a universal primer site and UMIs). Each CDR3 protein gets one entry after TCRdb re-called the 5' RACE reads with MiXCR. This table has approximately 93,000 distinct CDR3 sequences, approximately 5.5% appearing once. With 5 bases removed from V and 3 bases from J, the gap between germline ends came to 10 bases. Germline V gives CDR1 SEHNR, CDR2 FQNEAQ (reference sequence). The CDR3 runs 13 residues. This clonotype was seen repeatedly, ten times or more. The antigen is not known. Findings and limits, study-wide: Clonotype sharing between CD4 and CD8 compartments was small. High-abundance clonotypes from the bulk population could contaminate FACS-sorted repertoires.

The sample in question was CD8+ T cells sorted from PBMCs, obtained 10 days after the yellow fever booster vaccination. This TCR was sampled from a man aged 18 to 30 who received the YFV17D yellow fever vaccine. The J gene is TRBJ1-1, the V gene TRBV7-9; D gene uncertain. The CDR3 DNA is TGTGCCAGCAGCCTACGTCAAGACACTGAAGCTTTCTTT. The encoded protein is CASSLRQDTEAFF. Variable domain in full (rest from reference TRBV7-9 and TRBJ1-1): DTGVSQNPRHKITKRGQNVTFRCDPISEHNRLYWYRQTLGQGPEFLTYFQNEAQLEKSRLLSDRFSAERPKGSFSTLEIQRTEQGDSAMYLCASSLRQDTEAFFGQGTRLTVV.